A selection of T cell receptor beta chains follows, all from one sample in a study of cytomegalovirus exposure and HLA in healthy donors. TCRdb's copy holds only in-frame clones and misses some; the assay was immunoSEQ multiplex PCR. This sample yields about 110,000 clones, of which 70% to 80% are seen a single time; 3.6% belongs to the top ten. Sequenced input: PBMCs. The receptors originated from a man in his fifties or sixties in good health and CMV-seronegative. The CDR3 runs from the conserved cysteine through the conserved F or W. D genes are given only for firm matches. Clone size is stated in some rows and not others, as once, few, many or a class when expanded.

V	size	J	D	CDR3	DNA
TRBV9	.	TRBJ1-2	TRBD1	CASSAGQGNYGYTF	TGTGCCAGCAGCGCCGGACAGGGGAACTATGGCTACACCTTC
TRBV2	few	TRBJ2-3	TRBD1	CASKPGQAKNTDTQYF	TGTGCCAGCAAACCGGGACAGGCGAAGAACACAGATACGCAGTATTTT
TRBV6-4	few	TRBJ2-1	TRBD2	CASSVTSGGYEQFF	TGTGCCAGCAGTGTCACTAGCGGGGGCTATGAGCAGTTCTTC
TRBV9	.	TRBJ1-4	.	CASSVEAGQSEKLFF	TGTGCCAGCAGCGTAGAGGCCGGACAGAGTGAAAAACTGTTTTTT
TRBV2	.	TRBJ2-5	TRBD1	CASGRDREGETQYF	TGTGCCAGCGGCCGGGACAGGGAAGGAGAGACCCAGTACTTC
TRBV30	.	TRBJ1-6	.	CAWSVGSVIVGLHF	TGTGCCTGGAGTGTCGGGAGTGTGATCGTGGGCCTCCACTTT
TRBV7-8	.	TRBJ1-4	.	CASSLAARRGNEKLFF	TGTGCCAGCAGCTTAGCTGCGCGGCGGGGTAATGAAAAACTGTTTTTT
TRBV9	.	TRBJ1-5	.	CASSPGAFSNQPQHF	TGTGCCAGCAGCCCCGGAGCCTTTAGCAATCAGCCCCAGCATTTT
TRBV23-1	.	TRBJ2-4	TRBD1	CASNNAGPGQGNMDIQYF	TGCGCCAGCAACAATGCGGGCCCTGGACAGGGGAATATGGACATTCAGTACTTC
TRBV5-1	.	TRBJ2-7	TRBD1	CASSYQGAYEQYF	TGCGCCAGCAGCTACCAGGGGGCCTACGAGCAGTACTTC
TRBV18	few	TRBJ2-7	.	CASSPQSGVYEQYF	TGTGCCAGCTCACCGCAGTCGGGGGTCTACGAGCAGTACTTC
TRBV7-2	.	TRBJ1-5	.	CASSLDRFNQPQHF	TGTGCCAGCAGCTTAGACAGGTTCAATCAGCCCCAGCATTTT
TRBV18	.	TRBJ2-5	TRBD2	CASSLTGTSGGQNQETQYF	TGTGCCAGCTCACTAACCGGGACTAGCGGGGGGCAAAACCAAGAGACCCAGTACTTC
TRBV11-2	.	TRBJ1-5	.	CASSLVIDRSGDNRPQHF	TGTGCCAGCAGCTTAGTTATAGATCGGTCAGGGGACAATCGGCCCCAGCATTTT
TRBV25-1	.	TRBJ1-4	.	CASTGTATNEKLFF	TGTGCCAGCACAGGCACTGCAACTAATGAAAAACTGTTTTTT
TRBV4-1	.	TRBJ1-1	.	CASSPTQNTEAFF	TGCGCCAGCAGCCCCACTCAGAACACTGAAGCTTTCTTT
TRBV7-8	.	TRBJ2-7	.	CASSLNQGRGEQYF	TGTGCCAGCAGCTTAAATCAGGGAAGGGGGGAGCAGTACTTC
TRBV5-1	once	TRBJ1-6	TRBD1	CASSMGQGMLRSPLHF	TGCGCCAGCAGCATGGGACAGGGGATGTTAAGATCACCCCTCCACTTT
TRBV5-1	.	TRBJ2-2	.	CASSLGTGFTGELFF	TGCGCCAGCAGCTTGGGGACTGGATTCACCGGGGAGCTGTTTTTT
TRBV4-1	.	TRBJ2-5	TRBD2	CASSKGGSSGGRAQYF	TGCGCCAGCAGCAAAGGGGGGTCCAGCGGGGGGCGGGCCCAGTACTTC
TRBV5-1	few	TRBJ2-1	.	CASSLGTGHYNEQFF	TGCGCCAGCAGCTTGGGCACAGGGCACTACAATGAGCAGTTCTTC
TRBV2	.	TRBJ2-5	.	CASRFRGGLETQYF	TGTGCCAGCAGGTTTAGGGGGGGGCTGGAGACCCAGTACTTC
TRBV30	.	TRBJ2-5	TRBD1	CAYNPRDRDRETQYF	TGTGCCTATAACCCCCGGGACAGGGATCGGGAGACCCAGTACTTC
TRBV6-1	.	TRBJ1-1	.	CASSETEPTEAFF	TGTGCCAGCAGTGAAACAGAACCCACTGAAGCTTTCTTT
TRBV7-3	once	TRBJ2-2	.	CASSPTGGPGELFF	TGTGCCAGCAGCCCCACCGGGGGGCCCGGGGAGCTGTTTTTT
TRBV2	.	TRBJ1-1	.	CASSGGQGRWTEAFF	TGTGCCAGCAGCGGTGGGCAGGGGCGATGGACTGAAGCTTTCTTT